These 26 T cell receptor beta chains originate from one sample sequenced in a study of post-analysis software for immune sequencing data. General study results and limits: Five or six TRBV segments appeared more often in patients than in controls, and TRBV5-6, TRBV5-1 and TRBV20-1 were among these.

No antigen has been identified for these receptors. TCR beta cDNA libraries included unique molecular identifiers. One entry per CDR3 protein results from TCRdb running MiXCR on the PCR reads. This repertoire shows 650,000 to 900,000 distinct CDR3 sequences, around 42% found once; its top ten account for over 4.5%. The sequenced material came from blood. These receptors were collected from a girl between 5 and 17 years old with multiple sclerosis.

This clonotype was found a few times. The chain recombines TRBV10-3 with TRBJ2-1; TRBD2 aligns across 16 bases. The CDR3 has 18 residues. Germline V gene data show CDR1 as ENHRY and CDR2 as SYGVKD. CDR3 loop: CTSSGTSGRGESYNEQFF. CDR3 DNA sequence: TGTACCAGCTCCGGGACTAGCGGGAGGGGGGAGTCCTACAATGAGCAGTTCTTC.

The rearrangement links TRBV20-1 to TRBJ1-4; no definite D call. V was clipped by 0 bases and J by 0 bases, with 8 bases between them. CDR3 length equals 15 residues. Germline assignment: CDR1 DFQATT and CDR2 SNEGSKA (reference sequence). The CDR3 spells CSARDPLTTNEKLFF. DNA of the CDR3: TGCAGTGCTAGAGATCCTTTAACAACTAATGAAAAACTGTTTTTT.

The sample holds a few counts of this clonotype. The J gene is TRBJ1-5, the V gene TRBV2; D remains unclear. CDR1 and CDR2 (germline): SNHLY, FYNNEI. There are 13 residues in the CDR3. Trimming removed 6 bases at V and 1 base at J, with 7 bases between. CDR3 amino acids: CASRAESNQPQHF. Here the CDR3 DNA reads TGTGCCAGCAGAGCTGAGAGCAATCAGCCCCAGCATTTT.

The V call is TRBV5-1, the J call TRBJ2-5, with 8 bases that match TRBD2. The germline gives CDR1 SGHRS, CDR2 YFSETQ. The CDR3 extends over 15 amino acids. The V gene end was trimmed by 1 base and the J gene end by 4 bases; junction bases not matched to a gene: 6. The CDR3, as DNA: TGCGCCAGCAGCTTGTCCGGGACTAGTGGAGAGACCCAGTACTTC. Its protein product is CASSLSGTSGETQYF.

This clonotype was counted many times. The CDR3 DNA reads TGTGCCAGCAGTCGGGACAGGCCGGGCAATCAGCCCCAGCATTTT. The encoded protein is CASSRDRPGNQPQHF. V is TRBV12-3 or TRBV12-4 and J is TRBJ1-5; TRBD1 matches 8 bases. CDR3 length: 15 amino acids. Germline trimming cut 5 bases from V and 2 bases from J; bases unmatched to any gene: 5.

The chain joins TRBV7-9 to TRBJ2-1; 8 positions agree with TRBD2. V lost 1 base and J lost 0; bases outside the gene matches: 5. There are 17 residues in the CDR3. Germline-derived CDR1 and CDR2 are SEHNR and FQNEAQ (reference sequence). This CDR3 is CASSLGGLGPSYNEQFF. The DNA of the CDR3 is TGTGCCAGCAGCTTAGGGGGACTAGGGCCCTCCTACAATGAGCAGTTCTTC.

The chain links TRBV18 to TRBJ2-3; D call uncertain. The CDR3 has 15 residues. CDR1 and CDR2 (germline): KGHSH, LQKENI. V lost 2 bases, J lost 1 base, and 10 bases lay in between. Here the CDR3 reads CASSPTSQGTDTQYF. The CDR3 nucleotides are TGTGCCAGCTCACCAACGAGCCAGGGCACAGATACGCAGTATTTT.

The genes are TRBV19 and TRBJ2-7, with 10 nucleotides matching TRBD2. V was clipped by 8 bases and J by 4 bases; unmatched bases: 8. Germline-derived CDR1 and CDR2 are LNHDA and SQIVND (reference sequence). This CDR3 spans 14 amino acids. CDR3 bases: TGTGCCAGTTCTCTAGCGGGAGAGGTGTACGAGCAGTACTTC. Protein sequence: CASSLAGEVYEQYF.

V gene TRBV4-3 combines with J gene TRBJ2-1, with 10 bases lining up with TRBD2. V shed 0 bases and J 4 bases; nucleotides not matched to a gene: 12. Germline V gene lookup returns CDR1 LGHNA and CDR2 YSLEER. This CDR3 has 19 residues. CDR3 sequence: CASSQETVLAGGGYNEQFF. CDR3 in DNA: TGCGCCAGCAGCCAAGAAACTGTATTAGCGGGAGGAGGATACAATGAGCAGTTCTTC.

The chain uses TRBV10-2 and TRBJ1-2, with unresolved D. This CDR3 region has 14 residues. V was trimmed by 3 bases and J by 4 bases, leaving 12 bases between them. The germline V gene encodes CDR1 WSHSY and CDR2 SAAADI. CDR3 nucleotide sequence: TGCGCCAGCAGTGACTCGGCGGTGGGCTATGGCTACACCTTC. It is translated as CASSDSAVGYGYTF.

The chain combines TRBV6-5 with TRBJ2-1; D remains unclear. The V gene lost 2 bases and the J gene lost 10 bases, with 18 bases spanning the gap. CDR3 length: 15 amino acids. CDR1 is MNHEY, CDR2 SVGAGI, per germline. This CDR3 reads CASSYRDESLREQFF. CDR3 nucleotides: TGTGCCAGCAGTTACCGCGACGAGAGCCTCAGGGAGCAGTTCTTC.

The chain combines TRBV12-3 or TRBV12-4 with TRBJ2-5, with a tentative D call TRBD2 (5 bases). The V end was cut by 5 bases, the J end by 1 base, with 8 bases between. The CDR3 runs 13 residues. The CDR3 nucleotides read TGTGCCAGCAGTCCCGGGATCCAAGAGACCCAGTACTTC. Translating gives CASSPGIQETQYF.

The gene calls are TRBV3-1 and TRBJ2-6; 9 bases are shared with TRBD1. Looked up from germline, CDR1 is LGHDT and CDR2 is YNNKEL (reference sequence). This CDR3 has 17 amino acids. The J segment lost 1 base and the V segment lost 1 base, leaving 2 bases of the junction unmatched. The CDR3 nucleotides read TGTGCCAGCAGCCAAGGGGGACAGGGTTCTGGGGCCAACGTCCTGACTTTC. As protein: CASSQGGQGSGANVLTF.

Only a few counts were recorded for this clonotype. The chain uses TRBV29-1 and TRBJ2-7; D is unclear. Germline loops: CDR1 SQVTM, CDR2 ANQGSEA. This CDR3 is built from 14 residues. Trimming cost V 1 base and J 6 bases, with 16 bases left between them. The DNA of the CDR3 is TGCAGCGTTGAAGCCTGGCGTGGAGTTGGCGAGCAGTACTTC. Translating it yields CSVEAWRGVGEQYF.

The chain combines TRBV20-1 with TRBJ2-3, with TRBD2 identical over 7 bases. This CDR3 is built from 16 residues. Per germline, CDR1 DFQATT and CDR2 SNEGSKA (reference sequence). The trim removed 5 bases at V and 3 bases at J, leaving 14 bases unmatched. This CDR3 reads CSAQKGFLGRTDTQYF. The CDR3 region has the DNA TGCAGTGCTCAAAAGGGCTTTCTCGGGAGGACAGATACGCAGTATTTT.

This clonotype was seen only once. Here the CDR3 DNA reads TGCAGCGGGGTTAGCGTGGACGAGCAGTACTTC. It encodes CSGVSVDEQYF. This sequence joins TRBV29-1 and TRBJ2-4, with D perhaps TRBD2 (5 bases). The DNA end is a closer match to TRBJ2-7, so the J assignment may be wrong. Per germline, CDR1 SQVTM and CDR2 ANQGSEA. The CDR3 runs to 11 residues.

V usage is TRBV5-1 and J usage is TRBJ2-5; D uncertain. TRBJ2-7 explains the end of the DNA better; the J call may be wrong. Germline-derived CDR1 and CDR2 are SGHRS and YFSETQ. The CDR3 sequence is 14 residues long. The CDR3 region is CASSRFGRSSEQYF. In nucleotides, the CDR3 is TGCGCCAGCAGCCGATTTGGAAGGAGCTCCGAGCAGTACTTC.

This clonotype was seen only a few times. A read error may produce the germline difference seen at one junction end. This chain joins TRBV10-3 and TRBJ2-5; the match to TRBD2 covers 11 bases. The CDR3 is 14 amino acids. CDR1 and CDR2 (germline): ENHRY, SYGVKD. The CDR3 DNA reads as TGTGCCATCAGTTTGACTAGCGGGACGGAGACCCAGTACTTT. This codes for CAISLTSGTETQYF.

This clonotype was found a few times. This chain joins TRBV24-1 and TRBJ2-7; 8 bases are a match to TRBD1. The CDR3 covers 13 residues. The trim removed 8 bases at V and 0 bases at J, leaving 2 bases unmatched. The germline gives CDR1 KGHDR, CDR2 SFDVKD. The CDR3 reads CATMGQDSYEQYF. The CDR3 nucleotides are TGTGCCACCATGGGACAGGACTCCTACGAGCAGTACTTC.

The chain recombines TRBV29-1 with TRBJ2-6; the D gene could be TRBD1 or TRBD2 (5 bases each). In germline, CDR1 is SQVTM, CDR2 ANQGSEA. Trimming stripped 5 bases from V and 1 base from J, with 18 bases between. The CDR3 runs 17 residues. The CDR3 spells CSVRDPLSGSGANVLTF. DNA of the CDR3: TGCAGCGTTCGGGACCCCCTGAGTGGGTCTGGGGCCAACGTCCTGACTTTC.

The chain carries TRBV20-1 and TRBJ2-1; the match to TRBD2 covers 11 bases. In germline, CDR1 is DFQATT, CDR2 SNEGSKA (reference sequence). Trimming cost V 4 bases and J 8 bases; bases outside gene matches: 7. This CDR3 region has 14 residues. CDR3 loop: CSATRLAGPYEQFF. CDR3 coding DNA: TGCAGTGCTACCCGACTAGCGGGACCGTATGAGCAGTTCTTC.

V is TRBV20-1 and J is TRBJ2-7; 7 nucleotides match TRBD2. CDR1 is DFQATT, CDR2 SNEGSKA, per germline (reference sequence). V shed 4 bases and J 5 bases; nucleotides not matched to a gene: 5. CDR3 size: 12 residues. The CDR3 DNA follows: TGCAGTGCTATGGGGAGGGGCGACGAGCAGTACTTC. Residues: CSAMGRGDEQYF.

This clonotype was counted a few times. The chain couples TRBV7-2 to TRBJ2-1; the match to TRBD1 covers 10 bases. Germline V gene sequence: CDR1 SGHTA, CDR2 FQGNSA. The CDR3 loop spans 16 amino acids. V gave up 1 base and J gave up 0 bases; unmatched junction bases: 0. The CDR3 DNA sequence: TGTGCCAGCAGCTTAGGACAGGGGGCCTCCTACAATGAGCAGTTCTTC. Its protein product is CASSLGQGASYNEQFF.

The chain combines TRBV6-2 or TRBV6-3 with TRBJ2-4; TRBD2 agrees at 8 bases. Near its end, the DNA agrees better with TRBJ2-7, so the J call may be wrong. This CDR3 is built from 15 residues. CDR1 MNHEY and CDR2 SVGEGT come from the germline V gene. CDR3: CASTSGSPTAYEQYF. The CDR3 bases are TGTGCCAGCACAAGCGGGAGCCCAACCGCCTACGAGCAGTACTTC.

The chain has TRBV7-2 and TRBJ1-2; D gene uncertain. The CDR3 has 16 amino acids. Looked up from germline, CDR1 is SGHTA and CDR2 is FQGNSA. V lost 6 bases to trimming and J lost 3 bases, with 20 bases between them. The CDR3, as DNA: TGTGCCAGCAGTCCCGACTCCGGACCGGTTGACTATGGCTACACCTTC. It translates to CASSPDSGPVDYGYTF.

This clonotype came up a few times. The J gene is TRBJ1-2, the V gene TRBV20-1, with D hard to call. Per germline, CDR1 DFQATT and CDR2 SNEGSKA (reference sequence). This CDR3 spans 12 amino acids. V gave up 3 bases and J gave up 7 bases, with 12 bases separating them. The CDR3 DNA reads as TGCAGTGCTAGGGACCCCTTTGGTGGCTACACCTTC. Amino acids: CSARDPFGGYTF.